The present T cell receptor (beta chain) was sequenced within a study of cytomegalovirus exposure and HLA in healthy donors. Broader study findings: In a later analysis, several top co-occurrence clusters appeared linked to parvovirus B19, influenza, CMV and Epstein-Barr virus. Several V segments, TRBV6-2 and TRBV6-3 among them, could not be told apart and were dropped. The authors later found TCR association rates varying by HLA locus, with DRB1 most and HLA-C fewest. An analysis done earlier found most TCR beta V segments productive about 87% or about 30% of the time.

V lost 5 bases, J lost 8 bases, and 12 bases stayed unmatched. Germline CDR1 and CDR2: MNHEY and SMNVEV (reference sequence). The CDR3 length is 17 residues. In the PCR, 60 Vbeta and 13 Jbeta primers were used. Generated by immunoSEQ multiplex PCR, the TCRdb table keeps only in-frame clones and is missing some. The table lists about 140,000 clones, about four fifths of them singletons, with 2% to 2.5% in the top ten. Details on this clone: Its antigen is not identified.

V usage is TRBV27 and J usage is TRBJ2-1, with 13 bases fitting TRBD2. Sequencing input: PBMCs. This TCR derives from a man aged 30-40 years in good health and CMV-seronegative. As DNA, the CDR3 is TGTGCCAGCAGTCCAGAAGCCGCGGGACTAGCGGGGTATGAGCAGTTCTTC. Amino acid sequence: CASSPEAAGLAGYEQFF.